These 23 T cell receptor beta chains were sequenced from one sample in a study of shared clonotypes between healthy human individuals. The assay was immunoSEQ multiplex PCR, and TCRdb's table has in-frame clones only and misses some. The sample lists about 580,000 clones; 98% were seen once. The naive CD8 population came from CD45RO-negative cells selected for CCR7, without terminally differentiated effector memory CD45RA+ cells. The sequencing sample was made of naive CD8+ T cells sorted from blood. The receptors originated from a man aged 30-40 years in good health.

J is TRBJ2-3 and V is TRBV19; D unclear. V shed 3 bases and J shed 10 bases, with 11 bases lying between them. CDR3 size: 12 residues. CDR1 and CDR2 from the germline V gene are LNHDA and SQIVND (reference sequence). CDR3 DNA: TGTGCCAGTAGTATCGGCGTTGGATCGCAGTATTTT. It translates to CASSIGVGSQYF.

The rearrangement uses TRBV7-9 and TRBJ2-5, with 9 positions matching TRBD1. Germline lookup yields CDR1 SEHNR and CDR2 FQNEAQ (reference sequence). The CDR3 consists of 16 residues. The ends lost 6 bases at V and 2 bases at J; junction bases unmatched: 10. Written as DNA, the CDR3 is TGTGCCAGCAGTCGACGACAGGGGGGTGGGCAAGAGACCCAGTACTTC. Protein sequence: CASSRRQGGGQETQYF.

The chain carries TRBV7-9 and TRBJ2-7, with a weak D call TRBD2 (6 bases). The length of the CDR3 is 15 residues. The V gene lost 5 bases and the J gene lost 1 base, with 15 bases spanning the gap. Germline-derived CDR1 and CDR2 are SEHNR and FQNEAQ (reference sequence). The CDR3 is CASSQREEGSYEQYF. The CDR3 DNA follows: TGTGCCAGCAGCCAGAGGGAGGAGGGATCCTACGAGCAGTACTTC.

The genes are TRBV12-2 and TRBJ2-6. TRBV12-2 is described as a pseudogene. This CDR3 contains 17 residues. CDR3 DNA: TGTGCAAGTCGCTTAATCCACAACTTCTCTGGGGCCAACGTCCTGACTTTC. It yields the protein CASRLIHNFSGANVLTF.

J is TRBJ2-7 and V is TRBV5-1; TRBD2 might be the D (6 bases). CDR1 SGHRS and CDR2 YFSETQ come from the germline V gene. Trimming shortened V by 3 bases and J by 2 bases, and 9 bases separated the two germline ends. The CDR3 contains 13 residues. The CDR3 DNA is TGCGCCAGCAGCTCTAGCGAGGCCTACGAGCAGTACTTC. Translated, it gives CASSSSEAYEQYF.

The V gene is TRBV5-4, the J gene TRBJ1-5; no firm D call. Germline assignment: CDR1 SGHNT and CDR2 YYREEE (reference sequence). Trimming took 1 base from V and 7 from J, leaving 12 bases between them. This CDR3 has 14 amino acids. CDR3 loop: CASSLNGGFQPQHF. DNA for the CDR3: TGTGCCAGCAGCTTGAATGGTGGTTTCCAGCCCCAGCATTTT. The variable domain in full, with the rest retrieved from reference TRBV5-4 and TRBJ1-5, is ETGVTQSPTHLIKTRGQQVTLRCSSQSGHNTVSWYQQALGQGPQFIFQYYREEENGRGNFPPRFSGLQFPNYSSELNVNALELDDSALYLCASSLNGGFQPQHFGDGTRLSIL.

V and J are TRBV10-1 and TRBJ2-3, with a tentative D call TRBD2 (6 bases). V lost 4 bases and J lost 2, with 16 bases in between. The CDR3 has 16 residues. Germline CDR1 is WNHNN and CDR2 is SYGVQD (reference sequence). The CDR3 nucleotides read TGCGCCAGCAGTGGGCGCGGGGACGGTAACACAGATACGCAGTATTTT. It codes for CASSGRGDGNTDTQYF.

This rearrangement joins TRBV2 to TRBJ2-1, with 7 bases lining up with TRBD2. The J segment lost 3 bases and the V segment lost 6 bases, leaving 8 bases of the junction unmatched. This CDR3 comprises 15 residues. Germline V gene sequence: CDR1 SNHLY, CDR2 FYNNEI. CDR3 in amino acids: CASRDSGPRYNEQFF. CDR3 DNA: TGTGCCAGCAGGGATAGCGGGCCCCGCTACAATGAGCAGTTCTTC.

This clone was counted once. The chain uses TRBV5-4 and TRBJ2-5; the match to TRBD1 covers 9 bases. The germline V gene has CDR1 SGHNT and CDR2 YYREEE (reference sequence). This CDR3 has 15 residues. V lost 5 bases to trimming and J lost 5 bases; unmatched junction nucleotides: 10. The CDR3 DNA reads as TGTGCCAGCAGTCCTACAGGGGGCTCGTGGGAGACCCAGTACTTC. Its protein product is CASSPTGGSWETQYF.

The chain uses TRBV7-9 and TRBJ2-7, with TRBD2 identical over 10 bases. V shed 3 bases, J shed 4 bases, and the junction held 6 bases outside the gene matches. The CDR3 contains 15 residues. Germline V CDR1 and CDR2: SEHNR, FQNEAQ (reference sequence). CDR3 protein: CASSLWETSGYEQYF. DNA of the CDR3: TGTGCCAGCAGCTTGTGGGAGACTAGCGGGTACGAGCAGTACTTC.

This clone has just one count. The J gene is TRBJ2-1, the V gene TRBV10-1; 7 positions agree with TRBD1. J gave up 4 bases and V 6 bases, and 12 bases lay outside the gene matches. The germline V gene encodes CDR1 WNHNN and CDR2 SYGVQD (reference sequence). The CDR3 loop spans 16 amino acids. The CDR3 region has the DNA TGCGCCAGCAGCAATAACAAAGGGACAGAATACAATGAGCAGTTCTTC. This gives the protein CASSNNKGTEYNEQFF.

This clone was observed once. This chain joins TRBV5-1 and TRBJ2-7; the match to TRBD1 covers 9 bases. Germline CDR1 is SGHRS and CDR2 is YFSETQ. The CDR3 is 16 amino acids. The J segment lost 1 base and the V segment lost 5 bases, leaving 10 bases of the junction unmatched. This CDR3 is CASSYTPGQGSYEQYF. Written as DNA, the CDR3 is TGCGCCAGCAGTTACACCCCGGGACAGGGTTCCTACGAGCAGTACTTC.

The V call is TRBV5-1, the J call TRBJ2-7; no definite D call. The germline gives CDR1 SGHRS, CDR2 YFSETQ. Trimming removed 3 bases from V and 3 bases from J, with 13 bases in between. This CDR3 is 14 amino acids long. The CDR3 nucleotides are TGCGCCAGCAGCTGGGAAGGAGTCAACTACGAGCAGTACTTC. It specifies CASSWEGVNYEQYF.

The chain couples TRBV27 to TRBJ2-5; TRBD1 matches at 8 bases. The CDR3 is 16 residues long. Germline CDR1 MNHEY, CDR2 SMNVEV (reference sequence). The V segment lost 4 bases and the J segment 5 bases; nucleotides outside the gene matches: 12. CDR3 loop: CASSSLQGTGRETQYF. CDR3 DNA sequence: TGTGCCAGCAGTTCTCTCCAAGGGACAGGAAGGGAGACCCAGTACTTC.

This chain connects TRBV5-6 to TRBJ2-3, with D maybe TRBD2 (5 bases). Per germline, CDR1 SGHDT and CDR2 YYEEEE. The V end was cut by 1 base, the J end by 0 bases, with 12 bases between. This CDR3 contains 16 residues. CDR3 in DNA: TGTGCCAGCAGCTTGCCCCGGGATACTAGCACAGATACGCAGTATTTT. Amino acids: CASSLPRDTSTDTQYF.

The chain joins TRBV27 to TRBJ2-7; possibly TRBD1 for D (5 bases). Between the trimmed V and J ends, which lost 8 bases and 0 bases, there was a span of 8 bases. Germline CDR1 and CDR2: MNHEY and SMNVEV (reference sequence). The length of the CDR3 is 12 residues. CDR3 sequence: CASGADSYEQYF. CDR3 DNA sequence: TGTGCCAGCGGGGCAGACTCCTACGAGCAGTACTTC.

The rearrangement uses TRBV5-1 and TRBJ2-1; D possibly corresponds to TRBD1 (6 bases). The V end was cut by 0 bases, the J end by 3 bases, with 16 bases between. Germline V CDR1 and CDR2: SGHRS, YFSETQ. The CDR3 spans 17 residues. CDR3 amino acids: CASSLDGASGVYNEQFF. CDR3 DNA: TGCGCCAGCAGCTTGGATGGGGCATCAGGGGTCTACAATGAGCAGTTCTTC.

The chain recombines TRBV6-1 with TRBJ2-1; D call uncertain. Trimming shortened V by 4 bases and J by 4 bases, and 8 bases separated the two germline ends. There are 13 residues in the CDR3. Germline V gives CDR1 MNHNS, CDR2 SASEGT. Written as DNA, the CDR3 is TGTGCCAGCAGTGGTCAAGCTTACAATGAGCAGTTCTTC. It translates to CASSGQAYNEQFF.

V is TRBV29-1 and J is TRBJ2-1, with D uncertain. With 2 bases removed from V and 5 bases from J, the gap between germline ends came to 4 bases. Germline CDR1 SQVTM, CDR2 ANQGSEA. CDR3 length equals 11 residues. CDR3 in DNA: TGCAGCGTTGAATTACACAATGAGCAGTTCTTC. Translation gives CSVELHNEQFF.

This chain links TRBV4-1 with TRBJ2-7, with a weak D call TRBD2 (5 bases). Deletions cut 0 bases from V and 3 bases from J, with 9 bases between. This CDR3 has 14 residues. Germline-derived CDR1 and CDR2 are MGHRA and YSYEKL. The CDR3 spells CASSQDLDFYEQYF. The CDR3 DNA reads TGCGCCAGCAGCCAAGATCTGGACTTCTACGAGCAGTACTTC.

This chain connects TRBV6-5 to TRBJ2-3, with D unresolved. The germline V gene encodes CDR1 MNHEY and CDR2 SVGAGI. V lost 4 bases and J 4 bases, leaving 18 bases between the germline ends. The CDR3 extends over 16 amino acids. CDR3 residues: CASSSARRSVSDTQYF. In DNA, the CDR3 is TGTGCCAGCAGTTCCGCTCGTCGGTCGGTCTCAGATACGCAGTATTTT.

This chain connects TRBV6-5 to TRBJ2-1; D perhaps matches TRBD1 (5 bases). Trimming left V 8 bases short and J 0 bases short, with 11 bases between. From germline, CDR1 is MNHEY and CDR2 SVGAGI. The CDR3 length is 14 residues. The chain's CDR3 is CASGRGTSYNEQFF. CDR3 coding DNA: TGTGCCAGCGGAAGGGGAACCTCCTACAATGAGCAGTTCTTC.

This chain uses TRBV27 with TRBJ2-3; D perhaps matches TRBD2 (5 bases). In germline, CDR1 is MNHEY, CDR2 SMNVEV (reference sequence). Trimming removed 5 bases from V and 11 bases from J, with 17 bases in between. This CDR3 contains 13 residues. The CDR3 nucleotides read TGTGCCAGCAGTCCCTTCTCGGGGTACGGGCAGTATTTT. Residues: CASSPFSGYGQYF.